The present T cell receptor beta chain was sequenced within a study of blood T cell repertoires in COVID-19. Across the study: The United States, Italy and Spain provided the acute and convalescent COVID-19 samples. Sources were T cells, B-cell-depleted T cells, or PBMCs; the material itself was cDNA or gDNA.

Source study methods: Estimates of nucleated cell counts were drawn from the amplification of reference gene primers. The protocol was immunoSEQ multiplex PCR, while the TCRdb copy is restricted to in-frame clones and leaves out a portion. V and J calls and clone size come straight from that table; D and trimming were deduced from the DNA. The table lists about 210,000 clones, around 90% of them singletons, with under 1.5% in the top ten. This clone was seen repeatedly, ten times or more. Germline lookup yields CDR1 SGHTA and CDR2 FQGNSA. The CDR3 has 19 amino acids. The J segment lost 0 bases and the V segment lost 5 bases, leaving 11 bases of the junction unmatched.

V is TRBV7-2 and J is TRBJ2-7; 15 nucleotides line up with TRBD2. Sequenced: peripheral blood. The receptor was isolated from a man aged 25-40 years with acute or convalescent COVID-19. The DNA of the CDR3 is TGTGCCAGCAGCAAATGGGGACTAGCGGGGGGTCCGAGCTCCTACGAGCAGTACTTC. Translating gives CASSKWGLAGGPSSYEQYF. Based on the CDR3 plus reference TRBV7-2 and TRBJ2-7, the full variable domain is GAGVSQSPSNKVTEKGKDVELRCDPISGHTALYWYRQSLGQGLEFLIYFQGNSAPDKSGLPSDRFSAERTGGSVSTLTIQRTQQEDSAVYLCASSKWGLAGGPSSYEQYFGPGTRLTVT.